This section outlines one T cell receptor (beta chain) sequence together with its context. Its antigen is not known. The data belong to a study of OX40 agonist ivuxolimab in advanced cancers. The overall study: In this cohort, patients received ivuxolimab, an agonistic anti-OX40 (CD134) antibody. Broader study findings: CD4+ and CD8+ T cells in blood underwent clonal expansion by week 6 at 0.1 to 3.0 mg/kg. The study found that CD8+ T cells averaged more expanded clones than CD4+.

Data came from immunoSEQ multiplex PCR; TCRdb stores just in-frame clones and leaves some out. The sample carries tens of thousands of clones, approximately 86% recorded once. Systemic immunosuppression or a history of autoimmune disease excluded patients. Germline loops: CDR1 MDHEN, CDR2 SYDVKM. The CDR3 totals 13 residues. The rearrangement uses TRBV28 and TRBJ2-2; D gene ambiguous. This sample comprised CD4+ or CD8+ T cells sorted from blood, obtained in a trial of the OX40 agonist ivuxolimab. The sequence was collected from an adult with an advanced solid tumor such as melanoma, head and neck, liver or kidney cancer. In DNA form, the CDR3 reads TGTGCTGCAGTAGCATCGAACACCGGGGAGCTGTTTTTT. As protein: CAAVASNTGELFF.